The clone carrying this T cell receptor (beta chain) was detected many times. Its specificity is unknown. Described time point: newly diagnosed GD, antithyroid drugs for less than 3 months. From PBMCs, RNA was extracted and then used to make the TCR library. Arm-PCR of CDR3 regions with iRepertoire HTBI primers generated TCR beta libraries. MiXCR was run by TCRdb on the multiplex PCR reads, yielding one entry per CDR3 protein. The sample has roughly 250,000 distinct CDR3 sequences, 18% seen once; the top ten hold 11% to 15%. The germline CDR1 and CDR2 sequences are PRHDT and FYEKMQ (reference sequence). Germline trimming cut 6 bases from V and 4 bases from J; bases unmatched to any gene: 4. CDR3 length equals 16 residues. This entry belongs to a study of regulatory T cells in long-lasting Graves disease. Overall study: Antithyroid drugs had been taken by newly diagnosed Graves' patients for under 3 months.

Broader study findings: Accuracy may have suffered from the small sample size.

This same sample was also taken into another study, of T cells in Graves' hyperthyroidism and ophthalmopathy. That paper adds: Each diagnosis drew on symptoms, thyroxine, TRAb, thyroid ultrasound and orbital computed tomography findings.

The chain carries TRBV13 and TRBJ2-1; 15 positions agree with TRBD2. The sample here was peripheral blood mononuclear cells (PBMCs), taken at new diagnosis, from a patient treated with antithyroid drugs. This TCR was sampled from a woman aged 25 to 39 with Graves disease. The CDR3 DNA follows: TGTGCCAGCAGTTGGGGGACTAGCGGGAGGTACAATGAGCAGTTCTTC. Translating it yields CASSWGTSGRYNEQFF. Supplemented by reference TRBV13 and TRBJ2-1, the full variable domain reads AAGVIQSPRHLIKEKRETATLKCYPIPRHDTVYWYQQGPGQDPQFLISFYEKMQSDKGSIPDRFSAQQFSDYHSELNMSSLELGDSALYFCASSWGTSGRYNEQFFGPGTRLTVL.